This TCR beta chain derives from a study of beta chain features in type 1 diabetes. This CDR3 has 13 amino acids. Trimming took 2 bases from V and 2 from J, leaving 7 bases between them. Per the germline V gene, CDR1 is MNHNY and CDR2 is SVGAGI (reference sequence). As to this clone: Antigen unknown.

One heparinised blood draw, averaging roughly 110 mL, came from each donor. The authors obtained over 98% purity in all sorted populations. Study-wide results and limits: Among type 1 diabetes patients, VDJ junctions had fewer insertions and more deletions.

The whole isolated RNA underwent reverse transcription, so sequencing captured expressed TCRB transcripts. Roughly 3.6 million reads on average were seen across naive, central memory and regulatory T cell samples. Method: immunoSEQ multiplex PCR; TCRdb's copy keeps in-frame clones and lacks some. The data hold about 450,000 clones, with approximately 10% observed a single time. J is TRBJ2-7 and V is TRBV6-6, with D tentatively TRBD2 (5 bases). The sequenced sample was naive CD4+ T cells from blood. The sequence came from a woman younger than 30 in good health. Here the CDR3 DNA reads TGTGCCAGCAGTTACGCGGAGGCCTACGAGCAGTACGTC. Its translation is CASSYAEAYEQYV.